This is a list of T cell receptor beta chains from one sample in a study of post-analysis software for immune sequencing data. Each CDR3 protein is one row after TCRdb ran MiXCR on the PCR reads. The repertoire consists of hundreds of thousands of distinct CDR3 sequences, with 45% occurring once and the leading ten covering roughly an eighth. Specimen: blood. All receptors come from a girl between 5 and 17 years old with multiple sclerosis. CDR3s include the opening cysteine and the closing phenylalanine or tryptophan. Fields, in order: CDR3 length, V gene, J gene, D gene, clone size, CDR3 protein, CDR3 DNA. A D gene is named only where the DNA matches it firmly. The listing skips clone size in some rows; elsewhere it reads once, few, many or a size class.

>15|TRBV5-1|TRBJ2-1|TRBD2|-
CASSLTSGSGYEQFF
TGCGCCAGCAGCTTAACTAGCGGGAGCGGCTATGAGCAGTTCTTC
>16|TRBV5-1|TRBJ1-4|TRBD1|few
CASSLRPGQGNEKLFF
TGCGCCAGCAGCCTAAGACCGGGACAGGGTAATGAAAAACTGTTTTTT
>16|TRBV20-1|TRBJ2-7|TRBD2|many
CSASGTSGPQAYEQYF
TGCAGTGCTAGCGGGACTAGCGGTCCCCAAGCCTACGAGCAGTACTTC
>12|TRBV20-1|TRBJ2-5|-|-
CSAEPGGETQYF
TGCAGTGCGGAACCAGGGGGGGAGACCCAGTACTTC
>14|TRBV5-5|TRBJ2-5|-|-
CASSGGTDRETQYF
TGTGCCAGCAGCGGCGGGACAGACCGAGAGACCCAGTACTTC
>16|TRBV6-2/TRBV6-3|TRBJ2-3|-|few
CASSYVTGRGTDTQYF
TGTGCCAGCAGTTACGTAACGGGAAGGGGAACAGATACGCAGTATTTT
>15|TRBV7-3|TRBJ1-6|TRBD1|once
CASSLSGQFNSPLHF
TGTGCCAGCAGCTTATCGGGACAGTTTAATTCACCCCTCCACTTT
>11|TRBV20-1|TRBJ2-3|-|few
CSVRGSHTQYF
TGCAGTGTTCGAGGGAGTCATACGCAGTATTTT
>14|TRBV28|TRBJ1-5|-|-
CASSAQGGNQPQHF
TGTGCCAGCAGTGCGCAGGGCGGCAATCAGCCCCAGCATTTT
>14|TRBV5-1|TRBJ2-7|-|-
CASSLQRTSYEQYF
TGCGCCAGCAGCTTGCAGCGGACCTCCTACGAGCAGTACTTC
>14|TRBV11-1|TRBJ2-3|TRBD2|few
CASSPSGVVDTQYF
TGTGCCAGCAGCCCTAGCGGCGTAGTGGATACGCAGTATTTT
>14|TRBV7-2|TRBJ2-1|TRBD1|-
CASSPNHRQGKQFF
TGTGCCAGCAGCCCCAACCACCGACAGGGTAAACAGTTCTTC
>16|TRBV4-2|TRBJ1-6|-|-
CAMRRDAKNNNSPLHF
TGTGCCATGCGCCGGGACGCTAAGAACAATAATTCACCCCTCCACTTT
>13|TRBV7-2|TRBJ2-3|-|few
CAGSSLSTDTQYF
TGTGCCGGCAGCTCCTTAAGCACAGATACGCAGTATTTT
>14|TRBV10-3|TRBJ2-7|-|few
CAISESEIPYEQYF
TGTGCCATCAGTGAGTCCGAGATACCCTACGAGCAGTACTTC
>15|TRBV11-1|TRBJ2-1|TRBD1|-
CASSPDRGGDNEQFF
TGTGCCAGCAGCCCAGACAGGGGAGGAGACAATGAGCAGTTCTTC
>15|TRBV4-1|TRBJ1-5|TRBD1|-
CAGSQELQGNQPQHF
TGCGCCGGCAGCCAAGAACTACAGGGGAATCAGCCCCAGCATTTT
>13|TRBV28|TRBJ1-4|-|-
CASRGGANEKLFF
TGTGCCAGCCGCGGAGGCGCGAATGAAAAACTGTTTTTT
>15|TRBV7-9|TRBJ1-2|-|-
CASSLSGGFGYGYTF
TGTGCCAGCAGCTTAAGCGGGGGATTTGGGTATGGCTACACCTTC
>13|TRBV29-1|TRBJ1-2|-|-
CSVESSGRYGYTF
TGCAGCGTTGAATCGTCAGGACGCTATGGCTACACCTTC
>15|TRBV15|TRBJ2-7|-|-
CATSRGAADLYEQYF
TGTGCCACCAGCAGAGGGGCAGCCGATTTGTACGAGCAGTACTTC
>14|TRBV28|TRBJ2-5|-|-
CASDLRGARETQYF
TGTGCCAGCGATTTAAGGGGGGCGCGAGAGACCCAGTACTTC
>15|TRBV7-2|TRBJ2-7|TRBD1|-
CARDGDSRLSYEQYF
TGTGCCAGGGATGGGGACAGTCGTTTATCTTACGAGCAGTACTTC
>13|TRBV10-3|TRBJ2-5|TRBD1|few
CAISGQGQETQYF
TGTGCCATCAGTGGACAGGGCCAAGAGACCCAGTACTTC
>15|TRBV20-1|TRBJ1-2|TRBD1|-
CSARDRDRVYYDYTF
TGCAGTGCTAGGGACCGGGACAGGGTTTACTATGACTACACCTTC
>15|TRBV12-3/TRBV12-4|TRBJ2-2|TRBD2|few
CASRVLAGGTGELFF
TGTGCCAGCAGAGTCCTAGCGGGAGGGACCGGGGAGCTGTTTTTT
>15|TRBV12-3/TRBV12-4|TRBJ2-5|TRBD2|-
CASSFLAGRIETQYF
TGTGCCAGCAGTTTCTTAGCGGGAAGAATAGAGACCCAGTACTTC
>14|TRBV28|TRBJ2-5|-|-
CASSPRTAAAKQYF
TGTGCCAGCAGTCCTCGGACGGCCGCGGCGAAGCAGTACTTC
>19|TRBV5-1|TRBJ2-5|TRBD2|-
CASSLPTLAGAGGPETQYF
TGCGCCAGCAGCTTGCCGACACTAGCGGGAGCAGGTGGGCCGGAGACCCAGTACTTC
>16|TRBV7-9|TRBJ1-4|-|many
CASSLAGRALNEKLFF
TGTGCCAGCAGCTTAGCCGGCAGGGCCTTGAATGAAAAACTGTTTTTT
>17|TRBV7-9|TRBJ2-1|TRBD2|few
CASSPPALAGESNEQFF
TGTGCCAGCAGCCCACCCGCGCTAGCGGGGGAGAGCAATGAGCAGTTCTTC
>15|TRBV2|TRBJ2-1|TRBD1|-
CASSEEGQGYNEQFF
TGTGCCAGCAGTGAGGAGGGACAGGGCTACAATGAGCAGTTCTTC
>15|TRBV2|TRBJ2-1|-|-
CASSRQNRDYNEQFF
TGTGCCAGCAGTCGACAGAATCGGGATTACAATGAGCAGTTCTTC
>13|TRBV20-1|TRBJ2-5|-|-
CRPGRGKKETQYF
TGCAGGCCGGGACGGGGCAAAAAAGAGACCCAGTACTTC
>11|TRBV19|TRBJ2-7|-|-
CASSSQRAQYF
TGTGCCAGTAGTTCTCAGCGGGCCCAGTACTTC
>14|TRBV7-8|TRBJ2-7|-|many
CASSSAGGAYEQYF
TGTGCCAGCAGCTCCGCAGGAGGCGCCTACGAGCAGTACTTC
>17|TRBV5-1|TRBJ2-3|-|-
CASSLGLGSGLSDTQYF
TGCGCCAGCAGCTTGGGCCTTGGCAGTGGGTTGTCAGATACGCAGTATTTT
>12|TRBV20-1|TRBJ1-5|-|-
CSARDERQPQHF
TGCAGTGCTAGAGATGAACGGCAGCCCCAGCATTTT
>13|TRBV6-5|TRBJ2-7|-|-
CVSRLRDLDEQYF
TGTGTCAGCAGGCTCCGGGATTTGGACGAGCAGTACTTC
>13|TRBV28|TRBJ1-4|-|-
CASGGGANEKLFF
TGTGCCAGCGGGGGGGGAGCTAATGAAAAACTGTTTTTT
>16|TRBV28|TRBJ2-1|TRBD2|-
CASSSSGTSGLNEQFF
TGTGCCAGCAGTTCCTCCGGGACTAGCGGCTTGAATGAGCAGTTCTTC
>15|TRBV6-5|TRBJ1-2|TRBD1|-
CASRPAGTGNYGYTF
TGTGCCAGCAGACCCGCTGGGACAGGGAACTATGGCTACACCTTC
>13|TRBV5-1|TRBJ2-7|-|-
CASSPPPSYEQYF
TGCGCCAGCAGCCCACCTCCTTCCTACGAGCAGTACTTC
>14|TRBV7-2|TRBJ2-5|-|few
CASSLLVQKETQYF
TGTGCCAGCAGCTTACTAGTCCAGAAAGAGACCCAGTACTTC
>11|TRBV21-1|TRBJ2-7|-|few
CARSSTYEQYF
TGTGCCAGATCGAGTACCTACGAGCAGTACTTC
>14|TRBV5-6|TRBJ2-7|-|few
CASSFNPGGYEQYF
TGTGCCAGCAGCTTCAACCCCGGTGGCTACGAGCAGTACTTC
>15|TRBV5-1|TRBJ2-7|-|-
CASSSNTDSSYEQYF
TGCGCCAGCAGCTCCAATACTGATTCCTCCTACGAGCAGTACTTC
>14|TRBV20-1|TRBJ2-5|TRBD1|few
CSARNSQGAETQYF
TGCAGTGCTAGGAACTCACAGGGGGCAGAGACCCAGTACTTC
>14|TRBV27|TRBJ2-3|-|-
CASSSGGPADTQYF
TGTGCCAGCAGTTCTGGAGGGCCAGCAGATACGCAGTATTTT
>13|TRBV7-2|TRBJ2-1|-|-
CASSPNRVHEQFF
TGTGCCAGCAGCCCCAACAGGGTCCATGAGCAGTTCTTC
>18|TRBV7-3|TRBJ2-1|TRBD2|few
CASSRPGYGTSGHNEQFF
TGTGCCAGCAGCCGACCTGGATACGGGACTAGCGGGCACAATGAGCAGTTCTTC
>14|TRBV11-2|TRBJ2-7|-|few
CASSLAALLYEQYF
TGTGCCAGCAGCTTAGCGGCCTTACTCTACGAGCAGTACTTC
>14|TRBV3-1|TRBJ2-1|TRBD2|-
CAGRWASGGDEQFF
TGTGCCGGCAGGTGGGCTAGCGGGGGGGATGAGCAGTTCTTC
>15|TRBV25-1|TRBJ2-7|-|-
CASSEYGKSLYEQYF
TGTGCCAGCAGTGAATACGGAAAATCGCTCTACGAGCAGTACTTC
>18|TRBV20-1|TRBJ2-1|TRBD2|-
CSARRGGGRAGSYNEQFF
TGCAGTGCTAGGCGGGGTGGCGGGAGGGCCGGGTCCTACAATGAGCAGTTCTTC